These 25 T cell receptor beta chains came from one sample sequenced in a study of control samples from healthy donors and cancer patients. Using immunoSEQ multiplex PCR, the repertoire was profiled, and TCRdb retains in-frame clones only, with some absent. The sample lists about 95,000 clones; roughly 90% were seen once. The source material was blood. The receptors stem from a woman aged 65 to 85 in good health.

CDR3 residues: CASSEITENIQYF. The CDR3 bases are TGTGCCAGCAGTGAAATAACGGAAAACATTCAGTACTTC. This sequence joins TRBV2 and TRBJ2-4, with D unclear. The V gene's germline CDR1 is SNHLY and CDR2 FYNNEI. This CDR3 region has 13 residues. V dropped 2 bases and J dropped 5 bases, with 7 bases sitting between them.

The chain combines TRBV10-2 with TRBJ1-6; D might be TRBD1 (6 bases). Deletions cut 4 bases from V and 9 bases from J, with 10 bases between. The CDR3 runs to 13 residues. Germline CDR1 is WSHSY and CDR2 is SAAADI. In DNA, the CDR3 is TGCGCCAGCAGTGGGACAGAGGGTTCACCCCTCCACTTT. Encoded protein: CASSGTEGSPLHF.

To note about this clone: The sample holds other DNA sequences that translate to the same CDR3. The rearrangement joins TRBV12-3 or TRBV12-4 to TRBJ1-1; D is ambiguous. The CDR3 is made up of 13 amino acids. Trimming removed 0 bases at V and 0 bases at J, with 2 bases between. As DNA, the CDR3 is TGTGCCAGCAGTTTAGCGCTGAACACTGAAGCTTTCTTT. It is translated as CASSLALNTEAFF.

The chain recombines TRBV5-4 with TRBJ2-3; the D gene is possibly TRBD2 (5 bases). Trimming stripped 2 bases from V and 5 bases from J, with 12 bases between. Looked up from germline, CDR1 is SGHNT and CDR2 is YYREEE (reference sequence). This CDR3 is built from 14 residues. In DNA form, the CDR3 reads TGTGCCAGCAGCTTAGGTCTAGCTCTAGATACGCAGTATTTT. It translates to CASSLGLALDTQYF.

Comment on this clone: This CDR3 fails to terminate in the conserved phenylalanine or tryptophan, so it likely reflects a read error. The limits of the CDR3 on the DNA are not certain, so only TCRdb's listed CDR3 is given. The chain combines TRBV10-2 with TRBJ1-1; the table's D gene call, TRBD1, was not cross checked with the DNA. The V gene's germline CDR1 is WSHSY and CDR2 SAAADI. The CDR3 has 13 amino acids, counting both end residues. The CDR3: CASGTGGLKLSEV.

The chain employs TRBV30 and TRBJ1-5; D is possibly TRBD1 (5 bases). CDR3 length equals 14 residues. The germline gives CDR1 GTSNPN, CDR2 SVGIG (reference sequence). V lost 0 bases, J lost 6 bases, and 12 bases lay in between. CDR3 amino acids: CAWSVSGLGQPQHF. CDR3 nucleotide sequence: TGTGCCTGGAGTGTATCGGGGCTTGGTCAGCCCCAGCATTTT.

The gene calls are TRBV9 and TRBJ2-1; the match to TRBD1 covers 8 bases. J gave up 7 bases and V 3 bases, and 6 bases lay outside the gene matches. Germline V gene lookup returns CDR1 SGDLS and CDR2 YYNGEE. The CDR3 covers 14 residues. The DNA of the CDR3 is TGTGCCAGCAGCGGGGGGGACAGGACGAATGAGCAGTTCTTC. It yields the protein CASSGGDRTNEQFF.

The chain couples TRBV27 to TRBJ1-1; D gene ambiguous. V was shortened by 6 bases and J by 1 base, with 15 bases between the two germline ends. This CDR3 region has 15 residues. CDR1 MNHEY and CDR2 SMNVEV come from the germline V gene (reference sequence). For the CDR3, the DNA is TGTGCCAGCAGCCCGCTAGTAGGACCGAACACTGAAGCTTTCTTT. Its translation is CASSPLVGPNTEAFF.

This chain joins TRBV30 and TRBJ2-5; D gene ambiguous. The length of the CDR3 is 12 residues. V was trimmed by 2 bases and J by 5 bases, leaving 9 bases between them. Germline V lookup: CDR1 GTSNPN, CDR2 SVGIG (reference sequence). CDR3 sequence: CAWSPTGETQYF. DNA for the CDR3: TGTGCCTGGAGTCCTACCGGGGAGACCCAGTACTTC.

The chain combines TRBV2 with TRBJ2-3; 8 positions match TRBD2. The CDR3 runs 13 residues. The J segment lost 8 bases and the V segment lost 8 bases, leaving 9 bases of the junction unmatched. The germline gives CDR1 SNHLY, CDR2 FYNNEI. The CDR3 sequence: CASSVSGAGTQYF. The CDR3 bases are TGTGCCAGCTCGGTTAGCGGGGCTGGTACGCAGTATTTT.

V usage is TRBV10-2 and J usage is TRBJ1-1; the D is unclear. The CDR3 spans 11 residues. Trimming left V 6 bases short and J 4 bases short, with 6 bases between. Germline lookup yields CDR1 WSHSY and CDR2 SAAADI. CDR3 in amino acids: CASRHGTEAFF. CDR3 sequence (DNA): TGCGCCAGCAGGCACGGCACTGAAGCTTTCTTT.

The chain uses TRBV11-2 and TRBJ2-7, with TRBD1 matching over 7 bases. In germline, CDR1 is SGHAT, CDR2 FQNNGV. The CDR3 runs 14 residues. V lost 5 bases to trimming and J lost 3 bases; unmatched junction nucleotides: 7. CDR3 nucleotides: TGTGCCAGCAGCCGATCCGGGACAGTCTACGAGCAGTACTTC. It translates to CASSRSGTVYEQYF.

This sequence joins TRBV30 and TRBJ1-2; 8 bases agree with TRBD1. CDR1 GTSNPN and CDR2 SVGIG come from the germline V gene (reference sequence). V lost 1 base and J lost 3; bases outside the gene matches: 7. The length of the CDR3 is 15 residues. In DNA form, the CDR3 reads TGTGCCTGGAGTGAGGGCAGGGGGCAGTACTATGGCTACACCTTC. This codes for CAWSEGRGQYYGYTF.

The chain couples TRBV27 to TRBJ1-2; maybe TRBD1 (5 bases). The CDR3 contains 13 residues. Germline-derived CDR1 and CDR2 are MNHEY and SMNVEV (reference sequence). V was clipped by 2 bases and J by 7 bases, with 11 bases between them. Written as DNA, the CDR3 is TGTGCCAGCAGTTTAGGCAGGGAATCTGGCTACACCTTC. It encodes CASSLGRESGYTF.

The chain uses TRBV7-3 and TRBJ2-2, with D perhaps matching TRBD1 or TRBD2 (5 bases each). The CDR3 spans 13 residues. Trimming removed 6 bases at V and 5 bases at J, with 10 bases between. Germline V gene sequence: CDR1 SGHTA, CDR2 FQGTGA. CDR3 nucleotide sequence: TGTGCCAGCAGACCGGGGCCGACCGGGGAGCTGTTTTTT. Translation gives CASRPGPTGELFF.

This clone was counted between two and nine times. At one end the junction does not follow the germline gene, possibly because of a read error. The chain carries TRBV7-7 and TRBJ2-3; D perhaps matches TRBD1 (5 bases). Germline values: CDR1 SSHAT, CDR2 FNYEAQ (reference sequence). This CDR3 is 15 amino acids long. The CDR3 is CASSLGVGKGDTQYF. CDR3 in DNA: TGTGCTAGCAGCTTAGGGGTAGGGAAGGGGGATACGCAGTATTTT.

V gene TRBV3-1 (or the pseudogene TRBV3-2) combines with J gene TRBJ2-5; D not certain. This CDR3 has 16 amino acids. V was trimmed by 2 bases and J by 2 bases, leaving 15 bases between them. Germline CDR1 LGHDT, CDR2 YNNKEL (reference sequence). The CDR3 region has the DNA TGTGCCAGCAGCCAAAGGAATGTGATATCACAAGAGACCCAGTACTTC. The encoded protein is CASSQRNVISQETQYF.

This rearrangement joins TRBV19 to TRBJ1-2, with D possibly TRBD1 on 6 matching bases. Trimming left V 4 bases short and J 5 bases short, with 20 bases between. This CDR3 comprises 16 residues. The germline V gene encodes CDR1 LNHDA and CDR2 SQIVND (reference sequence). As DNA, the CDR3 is TGTGCCAGTAGTACTTACAGGGAGATAAACAATTATGGCTACACCTTC. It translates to CASSTYREINNYGYTF.

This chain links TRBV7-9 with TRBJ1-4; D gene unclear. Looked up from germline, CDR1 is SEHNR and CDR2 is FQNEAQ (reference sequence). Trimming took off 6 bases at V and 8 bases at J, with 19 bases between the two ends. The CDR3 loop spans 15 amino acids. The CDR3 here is CASSLPAGGREKLFF. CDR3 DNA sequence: TGTGCCAGCAGTCTCCCGGCAGGAGGACGAGAAAAACTGTTTTTT. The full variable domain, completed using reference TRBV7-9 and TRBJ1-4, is DTGVSQNPRHKITKRGQNVTFRCDPISEHNRLYWYRQTLGQGPEFLTYFQNEAQLEKSRLLSDRFSAERPKGSFSTLEIQRTEQGDSAMYLCASSLPAGGREKLFFGSGTQLSVL.

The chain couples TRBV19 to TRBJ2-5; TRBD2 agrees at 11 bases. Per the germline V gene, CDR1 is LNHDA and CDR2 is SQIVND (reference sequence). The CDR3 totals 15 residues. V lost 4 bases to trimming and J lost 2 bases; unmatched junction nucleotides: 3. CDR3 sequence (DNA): TGTGCCAGTAGTACTCGGACTAGCGGGCAAGAGACCCAGTACTTC. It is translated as CASSTRTSGQETQYF. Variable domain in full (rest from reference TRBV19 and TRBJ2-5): DGGITQSPKYLFRKEGQNVTLSCEQNLNHDAMYWYRQDPGQGLRLIYYSQIVNDFQKGDIAEGYSVSREKKESFPLTVTSAQKNPTAFYLCASSTRTSGQETQYFGPGTRLLVL.

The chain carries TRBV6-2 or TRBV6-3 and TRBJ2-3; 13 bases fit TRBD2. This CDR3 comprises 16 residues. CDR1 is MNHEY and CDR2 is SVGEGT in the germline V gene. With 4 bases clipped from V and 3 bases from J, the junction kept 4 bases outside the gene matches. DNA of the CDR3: TGTGCCAGCAGTTGGGTGACTAGCGGGGGGACAGATACGCAGTATTTT. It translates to CASSWVTSGGTDTQYF.

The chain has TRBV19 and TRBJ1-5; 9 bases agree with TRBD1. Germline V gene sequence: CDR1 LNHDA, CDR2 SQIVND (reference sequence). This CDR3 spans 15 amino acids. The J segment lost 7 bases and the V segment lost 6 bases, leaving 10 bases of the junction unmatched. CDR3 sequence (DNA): TGTGCCAGTAGACGACAGGGGGAACTCGGGCAGCCCCAGCATTTT. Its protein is CASRRQGELGQPQHF.

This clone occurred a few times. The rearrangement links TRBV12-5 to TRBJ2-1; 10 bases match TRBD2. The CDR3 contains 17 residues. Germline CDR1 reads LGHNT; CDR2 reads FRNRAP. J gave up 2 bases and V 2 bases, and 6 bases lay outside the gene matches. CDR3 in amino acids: CASGLLTSGRAYNEQFF. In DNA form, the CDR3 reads TGTGCTAGTGGTTTGTTAACGAGCGGGAGGGCCTACAATGAGCAGTTCTTC.

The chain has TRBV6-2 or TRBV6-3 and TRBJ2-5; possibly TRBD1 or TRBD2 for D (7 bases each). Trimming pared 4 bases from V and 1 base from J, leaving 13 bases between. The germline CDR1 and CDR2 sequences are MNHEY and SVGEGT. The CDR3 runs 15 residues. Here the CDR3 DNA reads TGTGCCAGCAGTTCCAGGGGGGGGCTCCAAGAGACCCAGTACTTC. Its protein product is CASSSRGGLQETQYF.

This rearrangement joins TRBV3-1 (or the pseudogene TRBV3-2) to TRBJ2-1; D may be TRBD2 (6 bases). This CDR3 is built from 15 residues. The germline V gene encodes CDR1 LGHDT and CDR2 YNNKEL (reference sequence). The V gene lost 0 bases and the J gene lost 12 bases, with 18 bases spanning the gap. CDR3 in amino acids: CASSQDLLAPRGQFF. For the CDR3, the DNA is TGTGCCAGCAGCCAAGATCTCCTAGCGCCCAGAGGGCAGTTCTTC.